Shown below are 10 T cell receptor beta chains from a single sample sequenced in a study of T and B cells in COVID-19 patients. TRB was amplified from about 250-500 ng of blood genomic DNA. Multiplex PCR with BIOMED2 TRB-A/B primer pools amplified TRB rearrangements. TCRdb ran MiXCR on the multiplex PCR reads and lists one entry per CDR3 protein. The sample shows over 10,000 distinct CDR3 sequences, 25% of them seen only once. The sequenced material came from blood. The receptors derive from a human donor who had recovered from COVID-19.

The sample holds a few counts of this clonotype. The J gene is TRBJ2-7, the V gene TRBV18; D not certain. From germline, CDR1 is KGHSH and CDR2 LQKENI. This CDR3 contains 14 residues. The V and J ends lost 5 bases and 2 bases respectively, with 13 bases between them. CDR3: CASSEWRVAYEQYF. In nucleotides, the CDR3 is TGTGCCAGCTCAGAGTGGCGAGTAGCCTACGAGCAGTACTTC.

This clonotype was seen ten or more times. The rearrangement joins TRBV10-3 to TRBJ2-1, with 10 bases matching TRBD2. Trimming removed 4 bases from V and 0 bases from J; junction bases left unmatched: 9. This CDR3 is 18 amino acids long. Germline V CDR1 and CDR2: ENHRY, SYGVKD. In DNA, the CDR3 is TGTGCCATCAGTGTCGGCCTAGCGGGGGAAAGCTCCTACAATGAGCAGTTCTTC. Amino acids: CAISVGLAGESSYNEQFF.

This clonotype occurred once. The chain couples TRBV28 to TRBJ2-7; weak D call: TRBD2 (5 bases). The germline gives CDR1 MDHEN, CDR2 SYDVKM. Trimming cost V 3 bases and J 7 bases, with 13 bases left between them. This CDR3 region has 13 residues. This CDR3 is CASSFVGRREQYF. CDR3 nucleotide sequence: TGTGCCAGCAGTTTTGTAGGGAGAAGGGAGCAGTACTTC.

This clonotype showed up many times. V gene TRBV19 combines with J gene TRBJ1-5; D is unclear. This CDR3 has 12 amino acids. V was pared by 1 base and J by 4 bases, with 2 bases between. The germline CDR1 and CDR2 sequences are LNHDA and SQIVND (reference sequence). For the CDR3, the DNA is TGTGCCAGTAGTATAGTTAATCAGCCCCAGCATTTT. Translating it yields CASSIVNQPQHF.

The rearrangement joins TRBV20-1 to TRBJ2-7; tentatively, D is TRBD1 (5 bases). The germline V gene encodes CDR1 DFQATT and CDR2 SNEGSKA (reference sequence). Trimming removed 6 bases from V and 5 bases from J, with 17 bases in between. This CDR3 has 13 amino acids. The CDR3: CSARGQNEHEQYF. DNA of the CDR3: TGCAGTGCCCGAGGACAAAACGAACACGAGCAGTACTTC.

The V and J genes are TRBV7-6 and TRBJ2-1; D uncertain. This CDR3 spans 11 amino acids. V was pared by 1 base and J by 13 bases, with 8 bases between. Germline-derived CDR1 and CDR2 are SGHVS and FNYEAQ. Written as DNA, the CDR3 is TGTGCCAGCAGCTTAGTTCTGGAACAGTTCTTC. This encodes CASSLVLEQFF.

This clonotype was detected many times. This chain joins TRBV5-5 and TRBJ2-5, with D hard to call. The CDR3 is 14 amino acids. Germline V gene sequence: CDR1 SGHKS, CDR2 YYEKEE (reference sequence). V was cut by 2 bases and J by 2 bases, with 10 bases left in between. CDR3 nucleotide sequence: TGTGCCAGCAGCTTACAGTGGGGTCAAGAGACCCAGTACTTC. This gives the protein CASSLQWGQETQYF.

By share, this clonotype counts as medium-sized. This chain connects TRBV19 to TRBJ1-2; D is perhaps TRBD1 (5 bases). The CDR3 covers 15 residues. The germline CDR1 and CDR2 sequences are LNHDA and SQIVND (reference sequence). The V and J ends lost 8 bases and 4 bases respectively, with 20 bases between them. The CDR3 nucleotides read TGTGCCAGTTCGCCCCTGGGGCAGGGAGTCTATGGCTACACCTTC. It specifies CASSPLGQGVYGYTF.

In nucleotides, the CDR3 is TGTGCCAGTAGTAGGGGGACTAGCGGGGGGGCCCGTGAGCAGTTCTTC. Its protein is CASSRGTSGGAREQFF. The V call is TRBV19, the J call TRBJ2-1; 16 bases map to TRBD2. This CDR3 spans 16 amino acids. The trim removed 4 bases at V and 9 bases at J, leaving 6 bases unmatched. Germline V gene lookup returns CDR1 LNHDA and CDR2 SQIVND (reference sequence).

The genes are TRBV29-1 and TRBJ2-1, with 10 positions matching TRBD1. V was clipped by 5 bases and J by 7 bases; unmatched bases: 8. The V gene's germline CDR1 is SQVTM and CDR2 ANQGSEA. This CDR3 comprises 14 residues. The CDR3 DNA reads TGCAGCGTTCAACCGGGACAGGGGAAGAATGAGCAGTTCTTC. The encoded protein is CSVQPGQGKNEQFF.